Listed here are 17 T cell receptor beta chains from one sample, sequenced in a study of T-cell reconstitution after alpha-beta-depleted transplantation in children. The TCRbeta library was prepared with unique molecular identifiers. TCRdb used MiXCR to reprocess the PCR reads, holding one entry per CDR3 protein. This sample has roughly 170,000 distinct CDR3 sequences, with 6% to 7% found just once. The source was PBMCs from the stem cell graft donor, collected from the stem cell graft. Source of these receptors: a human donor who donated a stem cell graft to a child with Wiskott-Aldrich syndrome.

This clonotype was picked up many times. CDR3 in DNA: TGTGCCAGCAGTCTCCGGACAGGGAATAGCAATCAGCCCCAGCATTTT. It translates to CASSLRTGNSNQPQHF. This chain joins TRBV28 and TRBJ1-5, with 8 bases matching TRBD1. Germline loops: CDR1 MDHEN, CDR2 SYDVKM. J was trimmed by 0 bases and V by 5 bases; bases with no gene match: 6. This CDR3 region has 16 residues.

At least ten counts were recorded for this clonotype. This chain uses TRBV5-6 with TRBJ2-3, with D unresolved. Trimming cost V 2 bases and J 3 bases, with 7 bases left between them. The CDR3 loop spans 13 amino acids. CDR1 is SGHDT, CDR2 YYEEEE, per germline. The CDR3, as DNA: TGTGCCAGCAGCTTACCTAAAACAGATACGCAGTATTTT. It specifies CASSLPKTDTQYF.

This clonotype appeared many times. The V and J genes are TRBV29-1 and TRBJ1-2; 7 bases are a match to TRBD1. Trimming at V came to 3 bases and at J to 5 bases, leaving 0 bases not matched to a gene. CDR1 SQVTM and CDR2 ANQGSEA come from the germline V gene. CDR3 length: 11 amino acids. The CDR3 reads CSVDRGYGYTF. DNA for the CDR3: TGCAGCGTTGACAGGGGGTATGGCTACACCTTC.

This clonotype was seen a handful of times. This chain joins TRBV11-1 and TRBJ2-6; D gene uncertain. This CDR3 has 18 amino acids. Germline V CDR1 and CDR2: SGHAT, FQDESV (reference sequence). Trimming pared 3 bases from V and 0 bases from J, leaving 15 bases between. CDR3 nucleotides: TGTGCCAGCAGCTTCCCCGTCGGCTCCACCTCTGGGGCCAACGTCCTGACTTTC. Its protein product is CASSFPVGSTSGANVLTF.

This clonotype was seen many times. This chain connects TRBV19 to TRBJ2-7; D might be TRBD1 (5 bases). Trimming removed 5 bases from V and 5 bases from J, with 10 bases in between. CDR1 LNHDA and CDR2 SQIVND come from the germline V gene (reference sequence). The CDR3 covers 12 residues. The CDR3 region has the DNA TGTGCCAGTAGTTTTGGGGCCCACGAGCAGTACTTC. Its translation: CASSFGAHEQYF.

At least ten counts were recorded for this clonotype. The CDR3, as DNA: TGTGCCACCAGCAGAGATACTAGCTACGAGCAGTACTTC. It yields the protein CATSRDTSYEQYF. This chain connects TRBV15 to TRBJ2-7; D perhaps matches TRBD2 (5 bases). CDR1 and CDR2 (germline): LNHNV, YYDKDF (reference sequence). There are 13 residues in the CDR3. The V end lost 0 bases, the J end lost 3 bases, and 6 bases lay between the germline ends.

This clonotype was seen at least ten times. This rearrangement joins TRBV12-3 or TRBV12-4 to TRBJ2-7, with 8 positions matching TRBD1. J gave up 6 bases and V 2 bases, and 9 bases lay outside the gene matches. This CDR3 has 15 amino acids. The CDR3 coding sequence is TGTGCCAGCAGTTTATCGGTACAGGGGGTGGGCGAGCAGTACTTC. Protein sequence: CASSLSVQGVGEQYF.

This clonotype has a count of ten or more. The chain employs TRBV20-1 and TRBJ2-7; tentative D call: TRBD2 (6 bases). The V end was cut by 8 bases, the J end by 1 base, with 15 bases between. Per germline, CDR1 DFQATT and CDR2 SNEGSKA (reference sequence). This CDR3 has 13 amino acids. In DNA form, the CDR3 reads TGCAGTCCCTACGGGGGTAGTTCCTACGAGCAGTACTTC. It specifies CSPYGGSSYEQYF.

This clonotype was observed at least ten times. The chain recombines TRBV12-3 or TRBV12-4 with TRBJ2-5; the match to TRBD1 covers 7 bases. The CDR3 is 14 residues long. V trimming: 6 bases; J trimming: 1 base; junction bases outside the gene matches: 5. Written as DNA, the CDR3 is TGTGCCAGCAGCCGGGGACAGATCCAAGAGACCCAGTACTTC. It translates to CASSRGQIQETQYF.

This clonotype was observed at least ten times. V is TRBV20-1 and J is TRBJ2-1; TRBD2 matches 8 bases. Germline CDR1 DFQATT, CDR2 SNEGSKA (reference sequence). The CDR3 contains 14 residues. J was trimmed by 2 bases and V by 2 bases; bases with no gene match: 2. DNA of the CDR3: TGCAGTGCTAGAACTAGCGGACCCTACAATGAGCAGTTCTTC. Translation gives CSARTSGPYNEQFF.

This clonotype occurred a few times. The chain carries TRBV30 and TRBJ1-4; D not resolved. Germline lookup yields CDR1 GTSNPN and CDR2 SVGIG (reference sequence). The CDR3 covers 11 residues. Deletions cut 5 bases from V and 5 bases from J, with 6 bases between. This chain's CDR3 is CAWVTNEKLFF. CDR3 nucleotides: TGTGCCTGGGTCACAAATGAAAAACTGTTTTTT.

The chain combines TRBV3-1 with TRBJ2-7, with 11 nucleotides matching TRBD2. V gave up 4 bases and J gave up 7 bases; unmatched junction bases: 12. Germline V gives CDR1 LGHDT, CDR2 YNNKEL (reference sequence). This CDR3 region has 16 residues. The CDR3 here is CASSRYGTSGVGEQYF. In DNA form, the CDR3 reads TGTGCCAGCAGCCGGTACGGGACTAGCGGTGTCGGGGAGCAGTACTTC.

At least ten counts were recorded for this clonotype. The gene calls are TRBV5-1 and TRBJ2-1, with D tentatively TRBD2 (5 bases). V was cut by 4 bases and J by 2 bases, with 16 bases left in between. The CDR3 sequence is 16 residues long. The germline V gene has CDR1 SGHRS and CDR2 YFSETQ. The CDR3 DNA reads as TGCGCCAGCAGCCCGGAGGTCTATCCTACCTACAATGAGCAGTTCTTC. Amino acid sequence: CASSPEVYPTYNEQFF. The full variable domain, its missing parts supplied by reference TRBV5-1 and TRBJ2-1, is KAGVTQTPRYLIKTRGQQVTLSCSPISGHRSVSWYQQTPGQGLQFLFEYFSETQRNKGNFPGRFSGRQFSNSRSEMNVSTLELGDSALYLCASSPEVYPTYNEQFFGPGTRLTVL.

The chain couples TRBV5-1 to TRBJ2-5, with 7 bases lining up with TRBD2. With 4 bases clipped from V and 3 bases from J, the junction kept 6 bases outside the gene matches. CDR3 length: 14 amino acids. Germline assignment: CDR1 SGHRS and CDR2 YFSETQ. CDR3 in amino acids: CASSLGTIKETQYF. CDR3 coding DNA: TGCGCCAGCAGCCTCGGGACTATAAAAGAGACCCAGTACTTC.

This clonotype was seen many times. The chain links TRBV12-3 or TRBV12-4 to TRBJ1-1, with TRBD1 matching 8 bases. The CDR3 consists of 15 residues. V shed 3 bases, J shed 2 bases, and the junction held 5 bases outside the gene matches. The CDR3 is CASSLGPGGNTEAFF. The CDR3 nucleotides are TGTGCCAGCAGTTTGGGGCCAGGGGGCAACACTGAAGCTTTCTTT.

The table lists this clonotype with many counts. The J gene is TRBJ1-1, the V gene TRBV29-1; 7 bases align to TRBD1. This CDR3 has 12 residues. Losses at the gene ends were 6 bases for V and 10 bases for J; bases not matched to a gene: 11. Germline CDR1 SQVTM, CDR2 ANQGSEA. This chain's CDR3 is CSVTHRQGAAFF. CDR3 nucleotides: TGCAGCGTCACCCATCGACAGGGCGCAGCTTTCTTT.

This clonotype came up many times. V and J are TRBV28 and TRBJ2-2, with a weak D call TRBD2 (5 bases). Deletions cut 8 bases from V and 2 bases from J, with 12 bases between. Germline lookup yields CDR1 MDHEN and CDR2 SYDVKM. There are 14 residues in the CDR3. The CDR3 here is CASRWRTNTGELFF. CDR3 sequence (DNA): TGTGCCAGCCGCTGGAGGACTAACACCGGGGAGCTGTTTTTT.